This TCR beta chain was sequenced during a study of blood T cells in healthy people across ages. Study context: About one barcoded beta molecule per two T cells was the capture yield of template switching.

A second PCR of 7 to 11 cycles used a sample-barcoded 5' primer and a J-beta primer mix. Individual samples furnished no less than 2.5 million CDR3-containing paired-end reads apiece. TCRdb fed the 5' RACE reads into MiXCR, producing one record per CDR3 protein. The sample has some 760,000 distinct CDR3 sequences, 20% to 25% seen once. Trimming took 0 bases from V and 0 from J, leaving 14 bases between them. The CDR3 totals 17 residues. Germline assignment: CDR1 MNHEY and CDR2 SVGAGI. In addition, the sample was reused for a study of T cells of mothers and their children. This second report adds: Donors were three healthy Caucasian mothers and their six children. Researchers put all of the extracted RNA into cDNA synthesis, using 1.5 ug per 15 ul.

The gene calls are TRBV6-5 and TRBJ2-5; no reliable D call. This TCR came from a boy aged 10-17 years in good health. The sample taken for sequencing was blood. CDR3 region: CASSYSGSQLYQETQYF. As DNA, the CDR3 is TGTGCCAGCAGTTACTCGGGCAGCCAGCTTTACCAAGAGACCCAGTACTTC.